This T cell receptor (beta chain) is drawn from a study of blood T cell repertoires in COVID-19. The germline V gene encodes CDR1 MGHRA and CDR2 YSYEKL. The CDR3 is 17 residues long. V was cut by 1 base and J by 0 bases, with 13 bases left in between. Those enrolled in Seattle joined during active infection and were followed longitudinally afterward. Some clones are missing from TCRdb's copy, which holds only in-frame ones; the method was immunoSEQ multiplex PCR. Of 150,000 to 200,000 clones in the sample, about four fifths were seen once. Sequencing used peripheral blood. The receptor comes from a woman in her thirties or forties with COVID-19, enrolled during active disease. The chain uses TRBV4-1 and TRBJ1-5, with unresolved D. The CDR3, as DNA: TGCGCCAGCAGCCAAGCTTCGACACCCTATAGCAATCAGCCCCAGCATTTT. Translation: CASSQASTPYSNQPQHF.